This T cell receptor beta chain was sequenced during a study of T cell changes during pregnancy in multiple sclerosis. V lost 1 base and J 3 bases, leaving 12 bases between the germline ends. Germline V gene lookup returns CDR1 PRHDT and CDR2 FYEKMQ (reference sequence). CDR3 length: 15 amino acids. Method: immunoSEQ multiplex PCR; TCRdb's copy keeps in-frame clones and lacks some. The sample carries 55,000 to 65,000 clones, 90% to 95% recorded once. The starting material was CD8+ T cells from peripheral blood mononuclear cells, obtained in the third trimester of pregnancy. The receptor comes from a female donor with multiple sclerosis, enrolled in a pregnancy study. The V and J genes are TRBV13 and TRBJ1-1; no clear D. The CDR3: CASSLAGRGDTEAFF. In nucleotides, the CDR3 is TGTGCCAGCAGCTTAGCTGGTCGGGGAGACACTGAAGCTTTCTTT.